The 23 T cell receptor beta chains below were found in one sample sequenced in a study of blood T cell repertoires in COVID-19 (dated by TCRdb to 2018 to 2021). The protocol used for the library was the immunoSEQ multiplex PCR assay. TCRdb limited this immuneACCESS table to in-frame rearrangements with V and J called. A share of clones is missing; checked studies link under half to unresolved V genes, and the rest is unexplained. For this sample the table gives about 53,000 clones, of which about 86% were detected only once. The biggest ten clones account for under 4.5% of the sample. The sequenced sample consisted of peripheral blood. All receptors derive from a man aged 45-60 years with acute or convalescent COVID-19.

The gene calls are TRBV5-1 and TRBJ2-2; 8 positions match TRBD2. This CDR3 comprises 16 residues. Germline CDR1 and CDR2: SGHRS and YFSETQ. V was pared by 4 bases and J by 5 bases, with 10 bases of the junction left unmatched. This CDR3 reads CASSPRLAGGTGELFF. In DNA, the CDR3 is TGCGCCAGCAGCCCGAGGCTAGCGGGCGGAACCGGGGAGCTGTTTTTT. The full variable domain, rest sourced from reference TRBV5-1 and TRBJ2-2, is KAGVTQTPRYLIKTRGQQVTLSCSPISGHRSVSWYQQTPGQGLQFLFEYFSETQRNKGNFPGRFSGRQFSNSRSEMNVSTLELGDSALYLCASSPRLAGGTGELFFGEGSRLTVL.

Comment on this clone: Other DNA sequences of this sample code for an identical CDR3. The V gene is TRBV5-1, the J gene TRBJ1-1; D not resolved. With 2 bases removed from V and 3 bases from J, the gap between germline ends came to 8 bases. Per germline, CDR1 SGHRS and CDR2 YFSETQ. This CDR3 region has 13 residues. Here the CDR3 reads CASSLVGDTEAFF. The DNA for the CDR3 is TGCGCCAGCAGCTTAGTGGGAGACACTGAAGCTTTCTTT.

This clone was recorded once. This chain uses TRBV19 with TRBJ2-7; TRBD2 aligns across 9 bases. The CDR3 runs to 14 residues. V dropped 5 bases and J dropped 5; count of bases not matched to a gene: 7. From germline, CDR1 is LNHDA and CDR2 SQIVND (reference sequence). This chain's CDR3 is CASSSGLAWDEQYF. In nucleotides, the CDR3 is TGTGCCAGTAGTTCAGGACTAGCGTGGGACGAGCAGTACTTC. Filled out from reference TRBV19 and TRBJ2-7, the complete variable domain reads DGGITQSPKYLFRKEGQNVTLSCEQNLNHDAMYWYRQDPGQGLRLIYYSQIVNDFQKGDIAEGYSVSREKKESFPLTVTSAQKNPTAFYLCASSSGLAWDEQYFGPGTRLTVT.

This chain uses TRBV2 with TRBJ1-2, with 12 bases lining up with TRBD1. Germline assignment: CDR1 SNHLY and CDR2 FYNNEI. V lost 7 bases, J lost 4 bases, and 10 bases stayed unmatched. The CDR3 length is 16 residues. CDR3 region: CASTGPGTGGVYGYTF. CDR3 bases: TGTGCCAGCACCGGACCCGGGACAGGGGGCGTCTATGGCTACACCTTC. Full variable domain (rest looked up from reference TRBV2 and TRBJ1-2): EPEVTQTPSHQVTQMGQEVILRCVPISNHLYFYWYRQILGQKVEFLVSFYNNEISEKSEIFDDQFSVERPDGSNFTLKIRSTKLEDSAMYFCASTGPGTGGVYGYTFGSGTRLTVV.

The chain recombines TRBV5-1 with TRBJ2-1; TRBD2 matches at 7 bases. This CDR3 comprises 16 residues. Losses at the gene ends were 3 bases for V and 4 bases for J; bases not matched to a gene: 10. Germline CDR1 and CDR2: SGHRS and YFSETQ. The CDR3 nucleotides read TGCGCCAGCAGCTCGGGGGGAGGGATTGAGTACAATGAGCAGTTCTTC. As protein: CASSSGGGIEYNEQFF.

The V call is TRBV11-2, the J call TRBJ2-7; 8 nucleotides match TRBD1. V lost 5 bases, J lost 7 bases, and 4 bases stayed unmatched. Germline assignment: CDR1 SGHAT and CDR2 FQNNGV. The CDR3 has 12 residues. This chain's CDR3 is CASSPRGLEQYF. DNA of the CDR3: TGTGCCAGCAGCCCCAGGGGGCTGGAGCAGTACTTC.

The chain uses TRBV5-1 and TRBJ1-1, with D tentatively TRBD1 (5 bases). The V gene's germline CDR1 is SGHRS and CDR2 YFSETQ. V gave up 4 bases and J gave up 5 bases, with 12 bases separating them. The CDR3 runs to 13 residues. The CDR3: CASSQRGGTEAFF. In nucleotides, the CDR3 is TGCGCCAGCAGCCAAAGGGGAGGGACTGAAGCTTTCTTT.

V and J are TRBV5-1 and TRBJ1-1; D gene ambiguous. The CDR3 is made up of 13 amino acids. The V gene's germline CDR1 is SGHRS and CDR2 YFSETQ. V gave up 1 base and J gave up 1 base, with 5 bases separating them. CDR3 nucleotides: TGCGCCAGCAGCTTGTCACAGAACACTGAAGCTTTCTTT. It codes for CASSLSQNTEAFF.

The chain combines TRBV24-1 with TRBJ2-2, with unresolved D. Germline assignment: CDR1 KGHDR and CDR2 SFDVKD. V was clipped by 1 base and J by 0 bases, with 11 bases between them. The CDR3 sequence is 17 residues long. The CDR3 loop is CATSDFGQPSNTGELFF. In nucleotides, the CDR3 is TGTGCCACCAGTGATTTTGGGCAGCCCTCGAACACCGGGGAGCTGTTTTTT.

The CDR3, as DNA: TGTGCCAGCAGTGAATTTTGGCTTATGGGACAGTCCTACTATGGCTACACCTTC. Encoded protein: CASSEFWLMGQSYYGYTF. The chain couples TRBV2 to TRBJ1-2; TRBD1 matches at 7 bases. V shed 2 bases and J 3 bases; nucleotides not matched to a gene: 15. Germline-derived CDR1 and CDR2 are SNHLY and FYNNEI. CDR3 length: 18 amino acids.

This rearrangement joins TRBV2 to TRBJ2-1, with 8 bases lining up with TRBD2. The CDR3 is 13 residues long. Germline loops: CDR1 SNHLY, CDR2 FYNNEI. V trimming: 6 bases; J trimming: 8 bases; junction bases outside the gene matches: 6. The CDR3 DNA reads TGTGCCAGCAGAAGGACTAGCTATGATGAGCAGTTCTTC. Protein product: CASRRTSYDEQFF.

The CDR3 sequence is CASSQRDGFNEQFF. In nucleotides, the CDR3 is TGTGCCAGCAGCCAGCGGGATGGGTTCAATGAGCAGTTCTTC. V is TRBV11-1 and J is TRBJ2-1; the match to TRBD2 covers 7 bases. Germline values: CDR1 SGHAT, CDR2 FQDESV (reference sequence). V dropped 5 bases and J dropped 6; count of bases not matched to a gene: 7. This CDR3 region has 14 residues.

This clone was recorded a few times. The chain uses TRBV7-3 and TRBJ2-2; D gene unclear. Germline CDR1 SGHTA, CDR2 FQGTGA. Trimming took off 5 bases at V and 1 base at J, with 8 bases between the two ends. The CDR3 totals 14 residues. CDR3 nucleotide sequence: TGTGCCAGCAGCCCGACGGGGAACACCGGGGAGCTGTTTTTT. This codes for CASSPTGNTGELFF.

The chain joins TRBV7-3 to TRBJ1-1; TRBD1 is a possible D gene (5 bases). The CDR3 runs 12 residues. CDR1 SGHTA and CDR2 FQGTGA come from the germline V gene. V was clipped by 8 bases and J by 1 base, with 8 bases between them. The CDR3 sequence is CASGGRNTEAFF. The CDR3 nucleotides read TGTGCCAGCGGGGGGAGGAACACTGAAGCTTTCTTT. The full variable domain, completed using reference TRBV7-3 and TRBJ1-1, is GAGVSQTPSNKVTEKGKYVELRCDPISGHTALYWYRQSLGQGPEFLIYFQGTGAADDSGLPNDRFFAVRPEGSVSTLKIQRTERGDSAVYLCASGGRNTEAFFGQGTRLTVV.

This chain connects TRBV5-6 to TRBJ1-2; D is unclear. The CDR3 is 14 amino acids. Germline V lookup: CDR1 SGHDT, CDR2 YYEEEE. V lost 4 bases and J 1 base, leaving 11 bases between the germline ends. CDR3 bases: TGTGCCAGCAGCCTGGCACAGCTTAACTATGGCTACACCTTC. It is translated as CASSLAQLNYGYTF.

The CDR3 DNA follows: TGTGCCAGCCAAGGGGTAGGCAGAGCCTATAATTCACCCCTCCACTTT. Protein sequence: CASQGVGRAYNSPLHF. The V gene is TRBV2, the J gene TRBJ1-6; TRBD1 is a possible D gene (5 bases). The length of the CDR3 is 16 residues. From germline, CDR1 is SNHLY and CDR2 FYNNEI. V lost 8 bases, J lost 2 bases, and 16 bases lay in between. Variable domain in full (rest from reference TRBV2 and TRBJ1-6): EPEVTQTPSHQVTQMGQEVILRCVPISNHLYFYWYRQILGQKVEFLVSFYNNEISEKSEIFDDQFSVERPDGSNFTLKIRSTKLEDSAMYFCASQGVGRAYNSPLHFGNGTRLTVT.

This rearrangement joins TRBV24-1 to TRBJ2-2, with D tentatively TRBD1 (6 bases). There are 13 residues in the CDR3. Germline V gene data show CDR1 as KGHDR and CDR2 as SFDVKD. Trimming stripped 9 bases from V and 2 bases from J, with 9 bases between. CDR3 loop: CATYGTNTGELFF. The DNA of the CDR3 is TGTGCCACCTATGGGACAAACACCGGGGAGCTGTTTTTT.

To note about this clone: Sequence at one end of the junction differs from germline and may be a read error. CDR3 sequence: CASSDLGLSTDTQYF. The CDR3 DNA reads TGTGCCAGCAGCGACTTAGGACTAAGCACAGATACGCAGTATTTT. The genes are TRBV6-4 and TRBJ2-3; a possible D gene is TRBD2 (6 bases). The CDR3 has 15 residues. Germline CDR1 MRHNA, CDR2 SNTAGT.

V gene TRBV10-3 combines with J gene TRBJ1-2, with TRBD1 matching 10 bases. The germline gives CDR1 ENHRY, CDR2 SYGVKD. CDR3 length: 16 residues. Losses at the gene ends were 0 bases for V and 6 bases for J; bases not matched to a gene: 7. The CDR3 nucleotides read TGTGCCATCAGTGAGTCCGAGACAGGGGGCGCGGATGGCTACACCTTC. This codes for CAISESETGGADGYTF.

The rearrangement links TRBV28 to TRBJ1-5, with D uncertain. Germline V gene lookup returns CDR1 MDHEN and CDR2 SYDVKM. Trimming removed 4 bases at V and 7 bases at J, with 8 bases between. This CDR3 has 12 residues. CDR3 in DNA: TGTGCCAGCAGTTCTACGGGACAGCCCCAGCATTTT. Translating it yields CASSSTGQPQHF.

This chain connects TRBV29-1 to TRBJ2-7; TRBD1 matches at 8 bases. The germline V gene has CDR1 SQVTM and CDR2 ANQGSEA. The CDR3 is 13 residues long. J was trimmed by 0 bases and V by 6 bases; bases with no gene match: 4. The CDR3 region has the DNA TGCAGCGTGCTGACAGGGGACTCCTACGAGCAGTACTTC. It specifies CSVLTGDSYEQYF.

The chain employs TRBV21-1 and TRBJ1-1. TRBV21-1 is termed a pseudogene. The CDR3 loop spans 14 amino acids. The CDR3 DNA is TGTGCCAGCAGCATAAACGGCGGAGAAGATGAAGCTTTCTTT. This sequence encodes CASSINGGEDEAFF.

This clone was picked up one time. The chain uses TRBV30 and TRBJ2-7, with TRBD2 matching 10 bases. CDR1 is GTSNPN, CDR2 SVGIG, per germline (reference sequence). The trim removed 4 bases at V and 0 bases at J, leaving 24 bases unmatched. This CDR3 has 21 amino acids. CDR3 sequence reads: CAWTGGLWGREGLAASYEQYF. The CDR3, as DNA: TGTGCCTGGACCGGCGGGCTATGGGGCAGAGAAGGACTAGCGGCCTCCTACGAGCAGTACTTC. Complete variable domain (other parts from reference TRBV30 and TRBJ2-7): SQTIHQWPATLVQPVGSPLSLECTVEGTSNPNLYWYRQAAGRGLQLLFYSVGIGQISSEVPQNLSASRPQDRQFILSSKKLLLSDSGFYLCAWTGGLWGREGLAASYEQYFGPGTRLTVT.